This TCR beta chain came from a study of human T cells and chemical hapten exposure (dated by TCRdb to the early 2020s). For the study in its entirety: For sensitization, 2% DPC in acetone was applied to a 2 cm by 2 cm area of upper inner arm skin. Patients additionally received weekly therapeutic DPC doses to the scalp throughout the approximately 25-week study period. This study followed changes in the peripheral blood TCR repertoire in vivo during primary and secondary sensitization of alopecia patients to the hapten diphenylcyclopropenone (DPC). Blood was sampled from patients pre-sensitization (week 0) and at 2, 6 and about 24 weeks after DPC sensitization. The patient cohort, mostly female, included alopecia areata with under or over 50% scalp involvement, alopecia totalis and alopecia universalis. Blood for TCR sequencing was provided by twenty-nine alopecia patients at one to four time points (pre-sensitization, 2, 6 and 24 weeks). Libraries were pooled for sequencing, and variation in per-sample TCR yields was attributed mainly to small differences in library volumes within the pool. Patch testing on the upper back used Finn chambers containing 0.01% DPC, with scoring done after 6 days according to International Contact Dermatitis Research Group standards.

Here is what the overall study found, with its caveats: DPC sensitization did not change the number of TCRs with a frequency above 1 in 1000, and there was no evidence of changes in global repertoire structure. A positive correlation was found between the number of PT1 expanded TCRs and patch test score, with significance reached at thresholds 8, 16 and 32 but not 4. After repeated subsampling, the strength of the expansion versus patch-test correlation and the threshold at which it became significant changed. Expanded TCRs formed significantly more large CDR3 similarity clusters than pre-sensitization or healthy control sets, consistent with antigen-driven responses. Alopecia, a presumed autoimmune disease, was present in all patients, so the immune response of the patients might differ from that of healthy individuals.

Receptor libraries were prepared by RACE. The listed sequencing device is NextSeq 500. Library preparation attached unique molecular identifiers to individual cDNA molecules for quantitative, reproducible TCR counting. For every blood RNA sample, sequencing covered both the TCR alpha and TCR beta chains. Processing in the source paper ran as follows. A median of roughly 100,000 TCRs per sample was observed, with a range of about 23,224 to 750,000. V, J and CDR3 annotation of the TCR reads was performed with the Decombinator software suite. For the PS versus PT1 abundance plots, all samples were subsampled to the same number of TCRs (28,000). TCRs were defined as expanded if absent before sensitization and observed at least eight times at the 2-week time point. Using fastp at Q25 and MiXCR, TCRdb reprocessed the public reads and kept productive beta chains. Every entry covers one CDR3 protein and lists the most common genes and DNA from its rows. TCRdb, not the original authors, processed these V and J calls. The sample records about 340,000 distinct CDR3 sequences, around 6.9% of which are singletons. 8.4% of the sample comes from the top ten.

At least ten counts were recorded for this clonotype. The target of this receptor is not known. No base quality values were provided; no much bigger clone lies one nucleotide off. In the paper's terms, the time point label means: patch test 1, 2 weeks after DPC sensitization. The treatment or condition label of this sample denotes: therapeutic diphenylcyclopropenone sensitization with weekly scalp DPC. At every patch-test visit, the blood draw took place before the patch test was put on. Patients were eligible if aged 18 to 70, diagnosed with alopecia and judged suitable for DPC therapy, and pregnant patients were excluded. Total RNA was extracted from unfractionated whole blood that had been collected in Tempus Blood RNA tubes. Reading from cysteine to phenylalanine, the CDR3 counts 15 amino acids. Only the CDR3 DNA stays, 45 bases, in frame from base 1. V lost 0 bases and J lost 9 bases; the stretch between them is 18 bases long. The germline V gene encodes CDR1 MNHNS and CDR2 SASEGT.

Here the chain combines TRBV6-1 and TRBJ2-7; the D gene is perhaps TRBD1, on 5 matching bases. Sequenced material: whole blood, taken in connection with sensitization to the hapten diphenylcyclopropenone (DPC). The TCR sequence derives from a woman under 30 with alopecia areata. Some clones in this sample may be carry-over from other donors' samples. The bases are TGTGCCAGCAGTGAAGCCTCAGGGTTTCTGAAGTGGCAGTACTTC. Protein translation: CASSEASGFLKWQYF.